The following is a T cell receptor beta chain sequence with its context. Its antigen is unidentified. These data belong to a study of T cell repertoires in cytomegalovirus infection. Study overall: An indication of both CMV infection and matching HLA type came from public TCR beta signatures. Study-wide results and limits: CMV-specific TCR beta clonotypes restricted by HLA-C dominated the ex vivo response. People with CMV and the relevant HLA were identified by cumulative public TCR beta family frequency.

TCRdb processed the reads anew with MiXCR; each CDR3 protein has one entry. In the table there are a few hundred thousand distinct CDR3 sequences, under 20% of which are singletons. The TCR comes from a human donor in good health (CMV status not recorded). Some clones in this sample may be carry-over from other donors' samples. Sequencing input: PBMCs.

The CDR3 is CASSLGLGAGTNYGYTF. CDR3 coding DNA: TGTGCCAGCAGCTTAGGTCTCGGGGCAGGCACTAACTATGGCTACACCTTC. This rearrangement joins TRBV7-6 to TRBJ1-2; D is perhaps TRBD1 (5 bases). V gave up 1 base and J gave up 0 bases, with 15 bases separating them. CDR3 length: 17 amino acids. The germline V gene has CDR1 SGHVS and CDR2 FNYEAQ. Supplemented by reference TRBV7-6 and TRBJ1-2, the full variable domain reads GAGVSQSPRYKVTKRGQDVALRCDPISGHVSLYWYRQALGQGPEFLTYFNYEAQQDKSGLPNDRFSAERPEGSISTLTIQRTEQRDSAMYRCASSLGLGAGTNYGYTFGSGTRLTVV.